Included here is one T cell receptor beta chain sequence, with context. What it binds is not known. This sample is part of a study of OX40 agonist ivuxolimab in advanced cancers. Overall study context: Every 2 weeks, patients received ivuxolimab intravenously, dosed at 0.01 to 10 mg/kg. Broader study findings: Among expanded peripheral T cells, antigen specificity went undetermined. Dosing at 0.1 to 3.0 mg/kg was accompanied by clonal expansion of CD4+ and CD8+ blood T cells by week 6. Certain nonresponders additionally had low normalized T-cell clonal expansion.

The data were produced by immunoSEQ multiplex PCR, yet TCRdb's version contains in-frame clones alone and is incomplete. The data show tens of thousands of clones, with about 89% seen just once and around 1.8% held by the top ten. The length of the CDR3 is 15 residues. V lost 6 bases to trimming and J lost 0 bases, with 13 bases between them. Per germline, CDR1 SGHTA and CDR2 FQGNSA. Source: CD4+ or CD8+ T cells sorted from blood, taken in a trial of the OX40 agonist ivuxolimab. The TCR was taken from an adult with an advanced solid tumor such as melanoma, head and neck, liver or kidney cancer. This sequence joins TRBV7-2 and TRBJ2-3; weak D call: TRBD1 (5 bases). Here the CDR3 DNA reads TGTGCCAGCAGGGGGCAGATATATAGCACAGATACGCAGTATTTT. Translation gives CASRGQIYSTDTQYF.